The rows below give T cell receptor beta chains drawn from one sample of a study of CD8+ T cells in alopecia areata. This table comes from immunoSEQ multiplex PCR, and its TCRdb copy is limited to in-frame clones, with some not included. The profile shows about 180,000 clones, approximately 50% of them singletons. Sample: CD8+ T cells sorted from blood, taken between weeks 51 and 54, from a patient treated with tofacitinib. The receptor source for this set is a human donor with alopecia areata. CDR3s include the opening cysteine and the closing phenylalanine or tryptophan. Fields, in order: J gene, V gene, D gene, clone size, CDR3 DNA, CDR3 protein. D genes are given only for firm matches. The size field is filled for only some rows; it gives once, few, many or a size class.

TRBJ2-7 TRBV29-1 - few TGCAGCGTGGCCGCCCGAAACTCCTACGAGCAGTACTTC CSVAARNSYEQYF
TRBJ2-5 TRBV15 TRBD1 few TGTGCCACCAGCAGAGATTATGGGACAGGGTGGGAGACCCAGTACTTC CATSRDYGTGWETQYF
TRBJ2-6 TRBV7-2 - - TGTGCCAGCAGCTTAGCTAGCGGCTCTGGGGCCAACGTCCTGACTTTC CASSLASGSGANVLTF
TRBJ2-7 TRBV29-1 - - TGCAGCGTTGTACAGGGTGACTACTACGAGCAGTACTTC CSVVQGDYYEQYF
TRBJ2-7 TRBV5-5 - - TGTGCCAGCAGCCTCAGGGGATCCTACGAGCAGTACTTC CASSLRGSYEQYF
TRBJ2-7 TRBV7-6 - - TGTGCCAGCAGTTCGACACTTACCTACGAGCAGTACTTC CASSSTLTYEQYF
TRBJ2-7 TRBV13 - - TGTGCCAGCAGCCCAACACCCACAGGGCTCTACGAGCAGTACTTC CASSPTPTGLYEQYF
TRBJ1-2 TRBV7-9 - - TGTGCCAGCAACAACCGATTGCAGAATAACTATGGCTACACCTTC CASNNRLQNNYGYTF
TRBJ2-3 TRBV27 - - TGTGCCAGCAGTCCCGGGACAACTAGCACAGATACGCAGTATTTT CASSPGTTSTDTQYF
TRBJ2-5 TRBV10-3 TRBD2 few TGTGCCATCAGGAGGAGCGGGGCAGAGACCCAGTACTTC CAIRRSGAETQYF
TRBJ2-7 TRBV7-6 TRBD1 once TGTGCCAGCAGCTTAGGACAGGGGGACTACGAGCAGTACTTC CASSLGQGDYEQYF
TRBJ1-2 TRBV27 TRBD1 - TGTGCCAGCAGTGCATGGACAGGGAGTTATGAGGGCTACACCTTC CASSAWTGSYEGYTF
TRBJ2-1 TRBV5-1 TRBD2 few TGCGCCAGCAGCTTGAACGGGGGAGGGTTCAATGAGCAGTTCTTC CASSLNGGGFNEQFF
TRBJ1-2 TRBV29-1 - - TGCAGCCCCTACGGACGGGCCACTATTTTTAACTATGGCTACACCTTC CSPYGRATIFNYGYTF
TRBJ2-5 TRBV29-1 - - TGCAGCGTTGAAGCCAGGGGAGGGATGGAGACCCAGTACTTC CSVEARGGMETQYF
TRBJ2-7 TRBV7-9 - - TGTGCCAGCCAACAGACAGAGAGTATGGACGAGCAGTACTTC CASQQTESMDEQYF
TRBJ2-1 TRBV27 - few TGTGCCAGCAGTTTAGAGAGGGGCGGCTATGAGCAGTTCTTC CASSLERGGYEQFF
TRBJ1-1 TRBV2 - once TGTGCCAGCAGCGTACGGAAGATTGGCGCTGAAGCTTTCTTT CASSVRKIGAEAFF
TRBJ2-2 TRBV4-3 - - TGCGCCAGCAGCCACCCCCCCAGGGGCGGGGAGCTGTTTTTT CASSHPPRGGELFF
TRBJ2-7 TRBV4-2 TRBD1 - TGTGCCAGCAGCCAATTACCGATCGGGACAGGCTCCTACGAGCAGTACTTC CASSQLPIGTGSYEQYF
TRBJ2-2 TRBV19 - few TGTGCCAGTAGTCAACTTGTCCTCGGGGAGCTGTTTTTT CASSQLVLGELFF
TRBJ2-2 TRBV5-1 TRBD1 - TGCGCCAGCAGCCACGGACAGGGGGCGGCCGGGGAGCTGTTTTTT CASSHGQGAAGELFF
TRBJ1-4 TRBV7-6 - - TGTGCCAGCAGCTTAGGAGGGGAGAATGAAAAACTGTTTTTT CASSLGGENEKLFF
TRBJ2-3 TRBV6-5 - - TGTGCCAGCAGTTACTCAGAGGGGGGGTCCACAGATACGCAGTATTTT CASSYSEGGSTDTQYF
TRBJ1-2 TRBV29-1 TRBD1 few TGCAGCGTTGAAGATGGGCCAGGGGGAGGATACACCTTC CSVEDGPGGGYTF
TRBJ1-5 TRBV5-6 TRBD1 few TGTGCCAGCAGCTCGGTTCGACAGGGGGATCAGCCCCAGCATTTT CASSSVRQGDQPQHF
TRBJ1-1 TRBV6-6 TRBD1 once TGTGCCAGCTGTGTTTCCGGGACAGGGCTTACTGAAGCTTTCTTT CASCVSGTGLTEAFF
TRBJ2-7 TRBV14 - - TGTGCCAGCAGCCAAGCAAACACGGCCTACGAGCAGTACTTC CASSQANTAYEQYF
TRBJ1-1 TRBV6-5 TRBD1 - TGTGCCAGCAGTTCCCTACAGGGGATCCTCACTGAAGCTTTCTTT CASSSLQGILTEAFF
TRBJ1-2 TRBV9 - few TGTGCCAGCAGCGTAGGTCCCGGGGCGGACTATGGCTACACCTTC CASSVGPGADYGYTF
TRBJ1-2 TRBV29-1 - few TGCAGCGTCGCGAGGGACGGCTACACCTTC CSVARDGYTF
TRBJ1-2 TRBV14 - few TGTGCCAGCAGCCAGGGACAACTGTATGGCTACACCTTC CASSQGQLYGYTF
TRBJ2-2 TRBV9 TRBD1 - TGTGCCAGCAGCTTACGACAGGGCATCAACACCGGGGAGCTGTTTTTT CASSLRQGINTGELFF
TRBJ1-1 TRBV2 - - TGTGCCAGCAGTTGGGGATCGGCTGAAGCTTTCTTT CASSWGSAEAFF
TRBJ1-2 TRBV2 - - TGTGCCAGCAGTGTAGTGGGAACTAACTATGGCTACACCTTC CASSVVGTNYGYTF
TRBJ1-5 TRBV21-1 - few TGTGCCAGCAGCAAAAGGAGGGGCCCGTATAGCAATCAGCCCCAGCATTTT CASSKRRGPYSNQPQHF
TRBJ2-7 TRBV7-2 - many TGTGCCAGCAGCCTGGCCCAACAAGTCTACGAGCAGTACTTC CASSLAQQVYEQYF
TRBJ1-2 TRBV5-1 - many TGCGCCAGCAGCTTGGGGGACGGATACTATGGCTACACCTTC CASSLGDGYYGYTF
TRBJ2-1 TRBV29-1 TRBD1 few TGCAGCGTCCCCGGGGACAGGGCCCCACTGTACAATGAGCAGTTCTTC CSVPGDRAPLYNEQFF
TRBJ2-3 TRBV6-4 TRBD2 medium-sized TGTGCCAGCAGTGACTCGACTAGCGGGGGTGTAACGCAGTATTTT CASSDSTSGGVTQYF
TRBJ2-3 TRBV4-3 - - TGCGCCAGCAGCCCCAGAAGCGATACAACCACAGATACGCAGTATTTT CASSPRSDTTTDTQYF